This T cell receptor beta chain originates from a study of blood T cells in healthy people across ages. Whole-study results and caveats: Nothing was known about donor CMV status, and this possibly confounded expanded clonotype changes.

A J-beta primer mix and a sample-barcoded 5' primer were used in a second PCR of roughly 6 to 12 cycles. With 12 random nucleotides, a template-switch adaptor tagged each individual cDNA molecule. A single record per CDR3 protein comes from TCRdb applying MiXCR to the 5' RACE reads. The sample lists 1,500,000 or so distinct CDR3 sequences, 59% occurring once. On this clonotype itself: The antigen remains undetermined.

Russia was home to the donors, healthy Caucasian individuals aged about 6 to 90. The CDR3 spans 14 residues. CDR1 and CDR2 (germline): SGDLS, YYNGEE. The V end lost 6 bases, the J end lost 1 base, and 13 bases lay between the germline ends. The chain combines TRBV9 with TRBJ1-1, with D maybe TRBD1 (6 bases). Sequenced input: blood. This clonotype was obtained from a man younger than 30 in good health. DNA of the CDR3: TGTGCCAGCAATGGAAACAGGGCGAACACTGAAGCTTTCTTT. Its protein product is CASNGNRANTEAFF.